The 25 T cell receptor beta chains reported below all come from one sample, sequenced in a study of tissue T cells after allogeneic stem cell transplantation. Sequenced by immunoSEQ multiplex PCR; TCRdb stores in-frame clones only, minus some. The sample has about 10,000 clones, roughly 45% seen once. Time point noted: mouse harvest day 7 after allogeneic transplant. Mouse grafts combined 10^7 T-cell-depleted bone marrow cells with 10^6 splenic CD5+ T cells. Sequencing was performed on gut tissue. Receptors were obtained from a female BALB/c mouse given C57BL/6 T cells with graft-versus-host disease after an allogeneic hematopoietic cell transplant.

On this clone: Gene names are mouse gene names. Coverage ceases 1 residue before the CDR3 finishes, and the germline J gene fills in the end. The V and J genes are TRBV26 and TRBJ2-2; tentatively, D is TRBD1 (5 bases). There are 15 residues in the CDR3. Germline CDR1 is KGHPV and CDR2 is FQNQEV (reference sequence). Trimming removed 3 bases from V and 4 bases from J, with 12 bases in between. CDR3 region: CASSLQGRSTGQLYF. CDR3 DNA, as far as it was read: TGTGCCAGCAGTCTCCAGGGAAGAAGCACCGGGCAGCTCTAC.

With respect to this clone: Mouse gene names apply. The CDR3 end falls 1 residue outside the read, so it is completed with the germline J gene. At the DNA level, this CDR3 is encoded by other sequences in the same sample as well. The chain uses TRBV26 and TRBJ2-7; 12 nucleotides line up with TRBD1. The germline V gene encodes CDR1 KGHPV and CDR2 FQNQEV (reference sequence). V gave up 3 bases and J gave up 6 bases; unmatched junction bases: 3. This CDR3 is 14 amino acids long. The CDR3 loop reads CASSLRDRGLEQYF. The CDR3 DNA, read in part, is TGTGCCAGCAGTCTCCGGGACAGGGGGCTTGAACAGTAC.

Regarding this clone: The genes are named according to mouse. From the germline J gene comes the end of the CDR3, since the read stops 1 residue before it. This rearrangement joins TRBV5 to TRBJ2-5; 11 bases map to TRBD2. The trim removed 4 bases at V and 2 bases at J, leaving 5 bases unmatched. The CDR3 sequence is 16 residues long. The V gene's germline CDR1 is LGHNA and CDR2 YNLKQL (reference sequence). CDR3 protein: CASSPPDWGAQDTQYF. Incomplete CDR3 DNA: TGTGCCAGCAGCCCCCCGGACTGGGGGGCCCAAGACACCCAGTAC.

Comment on this clone: Mouse names are used for the genes. The read comes to an end 1 residue before the CDR3 does, leaving the germline J gene to fill in the end. This rearrangement joins TRBV26 to TRBJ2-7; 12 bases map to TRBD2. The CDR3 consists of 15 residues. CDR1 and CDR2 (germline): KGHPV, FQNQEV (reference sequence). V was pared by 2 bases and J by 4 bases, with 3 bases of the junction left unmatched. The part of the CDR3 DNA that was read is TGTGCCAGCAGTCTGACCGGGACTGGGGGGTATGAACAGTAC. This gives the protein CASSLTGTGGYEQY. In full, the CDR3 reads CASSLTGTGGYEQYF.

This clone was found a few times. Gene names and germline refer to mouse. The read gets to within 1 residue of the CDR3 end, and the germline J gene fills in the rest. The chain has TRBV26 and TRBJ2-7, with 12 bases aligning to TRBD2. CDR3 length equals 15 residues. Germline V gives CDR1 KGHPV, CDR2 FQNQEV (reference sequence). J lost 4 bases, V lost 4 bases, and 5 bases had no gene match. The sequenced part of the CDR3 DNA is TGTGCCAGCAGTCCGGGACTGGGGGGCCCGTATGAACAGTAC. Translation: CASSPGLGGPYEQY. The full CDR3 sequence reads CASSPGLGGPYEQYF.

This clone was counted a single time. Gene names refer to mouse genes. The CDR3 end falls 1 residue outside the read, so it is completed with the germline J gene. This chain joins TRBV16 and TRBJ2-2; 8 bases match TRBD2. CDR1 is SGHSA, CDR2 FRNQAP, per germline. The CDR3 is 14 residues long. Unmatched junction bases numbered 2, after V lost 2 bases and J lost 6 bases. The CDR3: CASSLSGGPGQLYF. CDR3 DNA (partial): TGTGCAAGCAGCTTATCGGGGGGGCCCGGGCAGCTCTAC.

Turning to this clone: Gene names denote mouse genes. Sequencing ends 1 residue short of the CDR3 end; the germline J gene provides the rest. The genes are TRBV16 and TRBJ1-5; D is unclear. The length of the CDR3 is 12 residues. The V gene's germline CDR1 is SGHSA and CDR2 FRNQAP. The germline V and J ends were trimmed by 1 base and 8 bases, with 6 bases remaining between them. This chain's CDR3 is CASSLGEEAPLF. CDR3 bases read: TGTGCAAGCAGCTTAGGGGAGGAGGCTCCGCTT.

There are a few counts of this clone. Gene names follow the mouse nomenclature. The read terminates 1 residue ahead of where the CDR3 ends, so the germline J gene completes it. This chain joins TRBV26 and TRBJ1-4; the D is unclear. The CDR3 is 11 residues long. The V gene lost 6 bases and the J gene lost 7 bases, with 6 bases spanning the gap. Germline CDR1 and CDR2: KGHPV and FQNQEV (reference sequence). The DNA read from the CDR3 is TGTGCCAGCAGCCCGGGCGAAAGATTATTT. Its protein product is CASSPGERLF. The full CDR3 reads CASSPGERLFF.

Turning to this clone: Gene names follow the mouse nomenclature. The CDR3 goes on 1 residue after the read ends, and that part is filled in from the germline J gene. The chain links TRBV26 to TRBJ2-7, with 10 bases matching TRBD2. Germline V gives CDR1 KGHPV, CDR2 FQNQEV (reference sequence). The CDR3 covers 14 residues. With V trimmed by 5 bases and J by 1 base, 2 bases remained unmatched. CDR3 sequence reads: CASSKDWGSYEQYF. The DNA read from the CDR3 is TGTGCCAGCAGTAAGGACTGGGGGTCCTATGAACAGTAC.

This clone has more than one count but fewer than ten. Gene names refer to mouse genes. The read ends 1 residue early relative to the CDR3; the germline J gene fills the gap. V usage is TRBV15 and J usage is TRBJ2-7, with TRBD1 matching over 9 bases. J lost 7 bases, V lost 6 bases, and 7 bases had no gene match. Germline CDR1 reads SGHND; CDR2 reads FRSKSL. The CDR3 runs to 13 residues. The covered CDR3 bases are TGTGCCAGCAGCAGACAGGGGGGATACGAACAGTAC. Translated, it gives CASSRQGGYEQY. The full CDR3 sequence reads CASSRQGGYEQYF. The full variable domain, rest sourced from reference TRBV15 and TRBJ2-7, is DAGVTQTPRHEVAEKGQTIILKCEPVSGHNDLFWYRQTKIQGLELLSYFRSKSLMEDGGAFKDRFKAEMLNSSFSTLKIQPTEPKDSAVYLCASSRQGGYEQYFGPGTRLTVL.

A note on this clone: Mouse gene names and germline throughout. The CDR3 goes on 1 residue after the read ends, and that part is filled in from the germline J gene. The rearrangement links TRBV31 to TRBJ2-2, with a tentative D call TRBD1 (7 bases). The CDR3 totals 15 residues. V was trimmed by 0 bases and J by 4 bases, leaving 12 bases between them. CDR1 is GKSSPN and CDR2 is SITVG in the germline V gene. The part of the CDR3 DNA that was read is TGTGCCTGGAGTCTCCAGGGGGGAGGCACCGGGCAGCTCTAC. Protein: CAWSLQGGGTGQLY. The CDR3 in full is CAWSLQGGGTGQLYF. The full variable domain, its missing parts supplied by reference TRBV31 and TRBJ2-2, is AQTIHQWPVAEIKAVGSPLSLGCTIKGKSSPNLYWYWQATGGTLQQLFYSITVGQVESVVQLNLSASRPKDDQFILSTEKLLLSHSGFYLCAWSLQGGGTGQLYFGEGSKLTVL.

The count of this clone is one. Mouse names are used for the genes. The CDR3 sequence: CASSDTGGPGQNTLYF. The sequenced CDR3 bases are TGTGCCAGCAGTGACACTGGGGGGCCGGGTCAAAACACCTTGTAC. The genes are TRBV13-1 and TRBJ2-4; 9 nucleotides agree with TRBD2. Read coverage stops 1 residue before the CDR3 terminus; the germline J gene supplies the remainder. The ends lost 2 bases at V and 1 base at J; junction bases unmatched: 5. In germline, CDR1 is NSHNY, CDR2 SYGAGN. The CDR3 has 16 amino acids.

Of note for this clone: Gene names refer to mouse genes. The sequence runs out 1 residue before the end of the CDR3; the remainder is reconstructed from the germline J gene. The chain combines TRBV13-2 with TRBJ1-4; D uncertain. There are 14 residues in the CDR3. V lost 0 bases to trimming and J lost 0 bases, with 3 bases between them. Germline lookup yields CDR1 NNHNN and CDR2 SYGAGS (reference sequence). The CDR3 spells CASGDVLSNERLFF. CDR3 DNA (partial): TGTGCCAGCGGTGATGTTCTTTCCAACGAAAGATTATTT.

In regard to this clone: The genes are named according to mouse. The read stops 1 residue short of the end of the CDR3; the missing end is completed from the germline J gene. V usage is TRBV12-1 and J usage is TRBJ2-2, with 12 bases matching TRBD1. Trimming removed 3 bases from V and 4 bases from J; junction bases left unmatched: 2. Looked up from germline, CDR1 is SGHSN and CDR2 is HYEKVE. The CDR3 length is 15 residues. The sequenced CDR3 bases are TGTGCCAGCTCTTGGGACAGGGGGCCCACCGGGCAGCTCTAC. Translated: CASSWDRGPTGQLY. The entire CDR3 sequence reads CASSWDRGPTGQLYF.

The table lists this clone with a few counts. The gene names here belong to mouse. The CDR3 end lies 1 residue beyond the end of the read and is filled in from the germline J gene. The chain has TRBV26 and TRBJ1-2; no clear D gene. Trimming left V 3 bases short and J 0 bases short, with 8 bases between. Germline V lookup: CDR1 KGHPV, CDR2 FQNQEV (reference sequence). This CDR3 comprises 14 residues. CDR3 DNA, as far as it was read: TGTGCCAGCAGTCTACCACAAGCAAACTCCGACTACACC. Its protein is CASSLPQANSDYT. The whole CDR3 reads CASSLPQANSDYTF.

This clone has a handful of counts. Gene names refer to mouse genes. The read ends 1 residue shy of where the CDR3 ends; the end is completed using the germline J gene. The chain carries TRBV13-1 and TRBJ1-4; 9 bases fit TRBD1. Germline CDR1 reads NSHNY; CDR2 reads SYGAGN. Trimming at V came to 2 bases and at J to 7 bases, leaving 3 bases not matched to a gene. The CDR3 loop spans 14 amino acids. The CDR3: CASSEQGAPERLFF. CDR3 DNA (partial): TGTGCCAGCAGTGAACAGGGGGCACCCGAAAGATTATTT.

This clone was recorded only once. Genes and germline are mouse. The read falls 1 residue short of the CDR3 end, and the missing part is taken from the germline J gene. The chain joins TRBV26 to TRBJ2-3, with TRBD1 as a possible D gene (6 bases). Germline assignment: CDR1 KGHPV and CDR2 FQNQEV (reference sequence). Deletions cut 6 bases from V and 3 bases from J, with 7 bases between. The CDR3 sequence is 12 residues long. The CDR3: CASRQGAETLYF. The part of the CDR3 DNA that was read is TGTGCCAGCAGACAGGGCGCAGAAACGCTGTAT.

In regard to this clone: The gene names given are mouse names. Read data end 1 residue before the CDR3 end; the end is taken from the germline J gene. The V gene is TRBV23, the J gene TRBJ1-1. Germline V CDR1 and CDR2: KGHTA, FQNQQP. The CDR3 covers 11 residues. The covered CDR3 bases are TGCTCCAGCAGTCAAGCGGAAGAAGTCTTC. Residues: CSSSQAEEVF. The CDR3, in full, reads CSSSQAEEVFF.

For this clone: These gene names are mouse names. The CDR3 end lies 1 residue beyond the end of the read and is filled in from the germline J gene. The V gene is TRBV23, the J gene TRBJ1-4; TRBD1, the table's D call, lacks a check against the DNA. The CDR3 is made up of 14 amino acids. CDR1 is KGHTA and CDR2 is FQNQQP in the germline V gene. The covered CDR3 bases are TGCTCCAGCAGTCTGACAAATTCCAACGAAAGATTATTT. Protein: CSSSLTNSNERLF. The entire CDR3 protein reads CSSSLTNSNERLFF.

Points on this clone: One end of the junction varies from germline; a read error may be responsible. All gene names here are mouse names. From the germline J gene comes the end of the CDR3, since the read stops 1 residue before it. This chain joins TRBV13-1 and TRBJ2-4; 9 nucleotides align to TRBD2. Looked up from germline, CDR1 is NSHNY and CDR2 is SYGAGN. CDR3 length equals 16 residues. The CDR3 bases that were read are TGTGTCAGCAGTGACACTGGGGGGCCGGGTCAAAACACCTTGTAC. Residues: CVSSDTGGPGQNTLY. The complete CDR3 reads CVSSDTGGPGQNTLYF.

Concerning this clone itself: Mouse germline and gene names are used. The sequenced fragment ends 1 residue before the CDR3 boundary, so the rest is inferred from the germline J gene. The chain is built from TRBV13-1 and TRBJ2-5; D call uncertain. The length of the CDR3 is 14 residues. The germline V and J ends were trimmed by 0 bases and 0 bases, with 5 bases remaining between them. Looked up from germline, CDR1 is NSHNY and CDR2 is SYGAGN. Here the CDR3 reads CASSDVGNQDTQYF. The DNA read from the CDR3 is TGTGCCAGCAGTGATGTGGGAAACCAAGACACCCAGTAC.

About this clone: Here the gene names and germline are mouse. The read ends 1 residue before the CDR3 terminus; that terminus is restored from the germline J gene. This chain links TRBV26 with TRBJ1-3; D unresolved. The CDR3 length is 14 residues. Deletions cut 3 bases from V and 0 bases from J, with 6 bases between. Germline CDR1 reads KGHPV; CDR2 reads FQNQEV (reference sequence). CDR3 DNA, as far as it was read: TGTGCCAGCAGTCTATGGGATTCTGGAAATACGCTCTAT. It translates to CASSLWDSGNTLY. The CDR3 in full is CASSLWDSGNTLYF.

As concerns this clone: Genes and germline are mouse. The read halts 1 residue ahead of the CDR3 end, with the missing end drawn from the germline J gene. V and J are TRBV5 and TRBJ2-4, with a weak D call TRBD1 (6 bases). Germline values: CDR1 LGHNA, CDR2 YNLKQL (reference sequence). CDR3 length: 13 amino acids. Trimming removed 1 base from V and 5 bases from J, with 7 bases in between. The CDR3 protein is CASSQGGGNTLYF. The part of the CDR3 DNA that was read is TGTGCCAGCAGCCAAGGAGGGGGAAACACCTTGTAC.

This clone was counted only a few times. Here the gene names and germline are mouse. The read terminates 1 residue ahead of where the CDR3 ends, so the germline J gene completes it. The V gene is TRBV12-2, the J gene TRBJ2-7, with D possibly being TRBD1 (5 bases). From germline, CDR1 is SGHLS and CDR2 HYDKME. The germline V and J ends were trimmed by 0 bases and 2 bases, with 10 bases remaining between them. The CDR3 runs 14 residues. The CDR3 spells CASSLEGRTYEQYF. The covered CDR3 bases are TGTGCCAGCTCTCTCGAGGGGAGGACCTATGAACAGTAC.

Details on this clone: Genes here carry mouse names. The CDR3 end falls 1 residue outside the read, so it is completed with the germline J gene. V usage is TRBV13-1 and J usage is TRBJ2-4, with D tentatively TRBD2 (6 bases). The CDR3 sequence is 15 residues long. Germline V gene data show CDR1 as NSHNY and CDR2 as SYGAGN. V was clipped by 0 bases and J by 0 bases, with 8 bases between them. The CDR3 region is CASSDDWASQNTLYF. CDR3 bases read: TGTGCCAGCAGTGATGACTGGGCTAGTCAAAACACCTTGTAC.